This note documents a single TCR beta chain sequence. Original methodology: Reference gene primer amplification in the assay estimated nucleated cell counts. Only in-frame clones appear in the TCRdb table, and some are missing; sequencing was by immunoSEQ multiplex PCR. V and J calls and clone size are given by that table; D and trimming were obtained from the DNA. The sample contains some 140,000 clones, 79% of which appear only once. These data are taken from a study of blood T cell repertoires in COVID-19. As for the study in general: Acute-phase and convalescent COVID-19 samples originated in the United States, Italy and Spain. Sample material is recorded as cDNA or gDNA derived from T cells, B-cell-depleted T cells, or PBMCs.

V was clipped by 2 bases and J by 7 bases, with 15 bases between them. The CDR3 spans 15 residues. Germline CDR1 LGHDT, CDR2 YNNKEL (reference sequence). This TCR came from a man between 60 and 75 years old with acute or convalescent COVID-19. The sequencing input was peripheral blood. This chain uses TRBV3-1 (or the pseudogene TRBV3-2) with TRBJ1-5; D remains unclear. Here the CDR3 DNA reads TGTGCCAGCAGCCAAAGTTTCGTGGGAGGGCAGCCCCAGCATTTT. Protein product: CASSQSFVGGQPQHF.